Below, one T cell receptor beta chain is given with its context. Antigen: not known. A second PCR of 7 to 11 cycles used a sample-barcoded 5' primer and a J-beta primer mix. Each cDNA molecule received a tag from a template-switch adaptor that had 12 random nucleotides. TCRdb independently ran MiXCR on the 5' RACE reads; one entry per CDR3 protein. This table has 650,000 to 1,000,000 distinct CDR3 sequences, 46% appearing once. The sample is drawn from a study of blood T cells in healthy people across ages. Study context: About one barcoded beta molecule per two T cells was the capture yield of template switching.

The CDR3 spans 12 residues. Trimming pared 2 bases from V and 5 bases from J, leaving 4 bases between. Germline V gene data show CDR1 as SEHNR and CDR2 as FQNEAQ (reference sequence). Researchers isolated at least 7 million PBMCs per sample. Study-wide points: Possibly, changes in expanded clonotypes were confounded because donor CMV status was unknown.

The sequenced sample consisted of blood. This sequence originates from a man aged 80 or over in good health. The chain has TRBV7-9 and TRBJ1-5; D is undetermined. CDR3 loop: CASSLTDQPQHF. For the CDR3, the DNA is TGTGCCAGCAGCTTAACGGATCAGCCCCAGCATTTT.